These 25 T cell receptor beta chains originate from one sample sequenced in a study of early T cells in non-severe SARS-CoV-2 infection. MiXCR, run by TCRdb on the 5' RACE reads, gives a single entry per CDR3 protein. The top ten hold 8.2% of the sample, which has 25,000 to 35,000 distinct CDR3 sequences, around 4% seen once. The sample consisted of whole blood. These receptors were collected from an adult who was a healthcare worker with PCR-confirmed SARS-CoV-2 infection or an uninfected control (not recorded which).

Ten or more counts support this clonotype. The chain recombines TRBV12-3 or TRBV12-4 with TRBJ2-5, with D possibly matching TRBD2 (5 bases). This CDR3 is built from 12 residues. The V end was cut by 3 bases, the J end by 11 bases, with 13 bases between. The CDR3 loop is CASSFREGLQYF. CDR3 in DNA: TGTGCCAGCAGTTTCCGGGAAGGTCTTCAGTACTTC.

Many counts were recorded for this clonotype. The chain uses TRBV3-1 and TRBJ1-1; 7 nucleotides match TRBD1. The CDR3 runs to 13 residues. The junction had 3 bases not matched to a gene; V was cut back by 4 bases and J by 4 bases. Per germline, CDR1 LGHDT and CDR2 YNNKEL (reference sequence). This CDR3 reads CASSRQGSTEAFF. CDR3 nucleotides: TGTGCCAGCAGCCGACAGGGAAGCACTGAAGCTTTCTTT.

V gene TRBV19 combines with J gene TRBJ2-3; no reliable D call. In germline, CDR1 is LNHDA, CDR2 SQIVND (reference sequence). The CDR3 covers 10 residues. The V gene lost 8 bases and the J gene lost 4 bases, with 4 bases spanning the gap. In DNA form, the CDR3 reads TGTGCCAGTGGCCCAGATACGCAGTATTTT. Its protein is CASGPDTQYF. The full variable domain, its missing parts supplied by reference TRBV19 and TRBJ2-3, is DGGITQSPKYLFRKEGQNVTLSCEQNLNHDAMYWYRQDPGQGLRLIYYSQIVNDFQKGDIAEGYSVSREKKESFPLTVTSAQKNPTAFYLCASGPDTQYFGPGTRLTVL.

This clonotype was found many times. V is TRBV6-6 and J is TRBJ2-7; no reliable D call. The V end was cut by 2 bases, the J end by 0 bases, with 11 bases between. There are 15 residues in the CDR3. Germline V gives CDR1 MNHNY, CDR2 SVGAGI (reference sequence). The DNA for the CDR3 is TGTGCCAGCAGTTACCTTGGTCTAAACTCCTACGAGCAGTACTTC. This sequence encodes CASSYLGLNSYEQYF.

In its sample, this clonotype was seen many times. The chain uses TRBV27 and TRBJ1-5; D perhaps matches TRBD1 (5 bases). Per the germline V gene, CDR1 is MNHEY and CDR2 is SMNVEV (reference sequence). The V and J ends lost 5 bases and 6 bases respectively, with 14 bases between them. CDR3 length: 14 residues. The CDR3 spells CASSLGRVGQPQHF. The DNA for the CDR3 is TGTGCCAGCAGTCTTGGCAGGGTTGGTCAGCCCCAGCATTTT.

Here the CDR3 DNA reads TGTGCCAGCAGCCATTCCACGAACACTGAAGCTTTCTTT. As protein: CASSHSTNTEAFF. The V call is TRBV3-1, the J call TRBJ1-1; D gene ambiguous. Germline V gives CDR1 LGHDT, CDR2 YNNKEL (reference sequence). V gave up 3 bases and J gave up 1 base, with 6 bases separating them. The CDR3 contains 13 residues.

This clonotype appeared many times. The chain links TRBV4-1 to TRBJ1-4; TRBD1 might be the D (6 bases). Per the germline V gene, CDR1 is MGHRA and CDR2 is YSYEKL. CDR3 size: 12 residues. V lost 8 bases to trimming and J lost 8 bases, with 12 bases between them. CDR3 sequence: CASSGVEEKLFF. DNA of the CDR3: TGCGCCAGCTCAGGGGTAGAAGAAAAACTGTTTTTT.

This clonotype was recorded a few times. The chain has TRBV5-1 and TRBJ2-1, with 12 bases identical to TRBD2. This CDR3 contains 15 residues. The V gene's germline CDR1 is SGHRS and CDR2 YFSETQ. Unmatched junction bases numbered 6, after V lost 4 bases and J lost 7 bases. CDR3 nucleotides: TGCGCCAGCAGCGCACTAGCGGGAGGCGAGAATGAGCAGTTCTTC. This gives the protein CASSALAGGENEQFF.

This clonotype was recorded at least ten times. CDR3 in amino acids: CASGSGNQPQHF. As DNA, the CDR3 is TGTGCCAGTGGTTCGGGGAATCAGCCCCAGCATTTT. The V gene is TRBV28, the J gene TRBJ1-5; D is ambiguous. The length of the CDR3 is 12 residues. CDR1 and CDR2 (germline): MDHEN, SYDVKM. V shed 9 bases and J shed 4 bases, with 10 bases lying between them.

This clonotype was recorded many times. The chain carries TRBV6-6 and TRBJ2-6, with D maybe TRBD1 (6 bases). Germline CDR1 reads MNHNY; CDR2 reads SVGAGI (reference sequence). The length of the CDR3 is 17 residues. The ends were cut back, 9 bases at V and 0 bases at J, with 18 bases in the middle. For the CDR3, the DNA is TGTGCCAGACGCTTGGGACAAGGGCCCTCTGGGGCCAACGTCCTGACTTTC. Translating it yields CARRLGQGPSGANVLTF.

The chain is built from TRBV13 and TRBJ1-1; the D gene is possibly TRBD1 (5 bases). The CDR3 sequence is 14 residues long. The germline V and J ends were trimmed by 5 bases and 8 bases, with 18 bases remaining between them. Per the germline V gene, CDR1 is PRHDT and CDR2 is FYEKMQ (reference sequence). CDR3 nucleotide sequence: TGTGCCAGCAGCCCCGGGGGTTGGGGAATAGAAGCTTTCTTT. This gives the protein CASSPGGWGIEAFF.

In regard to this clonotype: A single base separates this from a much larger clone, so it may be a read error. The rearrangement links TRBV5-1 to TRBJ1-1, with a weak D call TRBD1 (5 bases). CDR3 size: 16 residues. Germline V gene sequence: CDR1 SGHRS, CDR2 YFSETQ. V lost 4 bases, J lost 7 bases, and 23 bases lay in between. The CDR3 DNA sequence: TGCGCCAGCAGCCTACAACCTACGGTCGGGACCTATGAAGCTTTCTTT. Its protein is CASSLQPTVGTYEAFF.

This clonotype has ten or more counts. The CDR3 spells CASSASGVLETQYF. CDR3 DNA: TGTGCCAGCAGCGCAAGCGGGGTTTTAGAGACCCAGTACTTC. The V call is TRBV7-2, the J call TRBJ2-5; 7 bases fit TRBD2. This CDR3 is built from 14 residues. Per the germline V gene, CDR1 is SGHTA and CDR2 is FQGNSA. The junction had 7 bases not matched to a gene; V was cut back by 5 bases and J by 4 bases.

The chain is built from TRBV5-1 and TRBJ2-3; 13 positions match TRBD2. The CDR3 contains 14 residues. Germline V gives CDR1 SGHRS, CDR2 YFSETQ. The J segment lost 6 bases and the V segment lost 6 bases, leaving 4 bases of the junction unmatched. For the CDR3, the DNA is TGCGCCAGCAACGGACTAGCGGGAGTGGATACGCAGTATTTT. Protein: CASNGLAGVDTQYF.

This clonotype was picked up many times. CDR3 protein: CASSLNTGGRRNTEAFF. CDR3 nucleotide sequence: TGTGCCAGCAGCTTAAACACAGGGGGCAGAAGGAACACTGAAGCTTTCTTT. V gene TRBV11-2 combines with J gene TRBJ1-1, with TRBD1 matching over 9 bases. The J segment lost 1 base and the V segment lost 2 bases, leaving 8 bases of the junction unmatched. The CDR3 is 17 residues long. CDR1 and CDR2 from the germline V gene are SGHAT and FQNNGV.

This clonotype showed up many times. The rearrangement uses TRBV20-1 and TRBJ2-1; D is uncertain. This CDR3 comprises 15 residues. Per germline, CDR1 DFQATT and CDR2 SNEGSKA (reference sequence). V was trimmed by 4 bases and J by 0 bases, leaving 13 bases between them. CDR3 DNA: TGCAGTGCTACTGGCGAGCCCAGCTCCTACAATGAGCAGTTCTTC. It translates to CSATGEPSSYNEQFF.

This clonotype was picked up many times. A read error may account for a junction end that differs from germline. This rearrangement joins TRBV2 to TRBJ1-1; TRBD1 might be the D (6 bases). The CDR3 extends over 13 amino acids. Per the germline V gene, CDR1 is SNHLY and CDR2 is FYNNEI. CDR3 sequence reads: CASREGGWTEAFF. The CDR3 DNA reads TGTGCCAGCAGGGAAGGGGGGTGGACTGAAGCTTTCTTT.

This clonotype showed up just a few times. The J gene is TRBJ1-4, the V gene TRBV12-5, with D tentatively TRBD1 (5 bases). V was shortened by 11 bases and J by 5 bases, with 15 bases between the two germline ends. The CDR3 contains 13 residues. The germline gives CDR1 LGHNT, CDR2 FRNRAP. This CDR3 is CAVGTYSNEKLFF. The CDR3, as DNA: TGTGCTGTAGGGACTTACTCCAATGAAAAACTGTTTTTT.

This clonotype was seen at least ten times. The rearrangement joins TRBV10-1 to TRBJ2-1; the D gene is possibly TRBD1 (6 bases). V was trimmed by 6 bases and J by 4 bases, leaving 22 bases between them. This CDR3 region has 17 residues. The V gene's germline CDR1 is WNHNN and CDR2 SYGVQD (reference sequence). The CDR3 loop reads CASSSMTRQAQYNEQFF. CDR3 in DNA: TGCGCCAGCAGCTCAATGACTCGACAGGCCCAATACAATGAGCAGTTCTTC.

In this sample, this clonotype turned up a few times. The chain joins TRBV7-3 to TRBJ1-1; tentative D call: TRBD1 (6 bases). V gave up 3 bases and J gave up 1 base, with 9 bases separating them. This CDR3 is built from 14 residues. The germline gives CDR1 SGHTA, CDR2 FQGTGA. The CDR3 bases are TGTGCCAGCAGCTTCCAGGGGCCGAACACTGAAGCTTTCTTT. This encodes CASSFQGPNTEAFF. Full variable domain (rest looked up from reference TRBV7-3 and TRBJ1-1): GAGVSQTPSNKVTEKGKYVELRCDPISGHTALYWYRQSLGQGPEFLIYFQGTGAADDSGLPNDRFFAVRPEGSVSTLKIQRTERGDSAVYLCASSFQGPNTEAFFGQGTRLTVV.

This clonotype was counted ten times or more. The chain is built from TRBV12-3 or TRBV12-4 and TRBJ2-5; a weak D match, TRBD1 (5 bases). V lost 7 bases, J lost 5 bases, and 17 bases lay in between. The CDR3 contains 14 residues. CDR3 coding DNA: TGTGCCAGCACCAGTTTACTCCCAGGGGAGACCCAGTACTTC. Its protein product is CASTSLLPGETQYF.

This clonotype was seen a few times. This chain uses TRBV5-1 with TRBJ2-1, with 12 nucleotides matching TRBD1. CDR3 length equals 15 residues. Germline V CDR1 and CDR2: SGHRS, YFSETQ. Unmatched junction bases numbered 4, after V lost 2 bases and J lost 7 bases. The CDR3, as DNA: TGCGCCAGCAGCTTCGGGACAGGGGGCCCTAATGAGCAGTTCTTC. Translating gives CASSFGTGGPNEQFF.

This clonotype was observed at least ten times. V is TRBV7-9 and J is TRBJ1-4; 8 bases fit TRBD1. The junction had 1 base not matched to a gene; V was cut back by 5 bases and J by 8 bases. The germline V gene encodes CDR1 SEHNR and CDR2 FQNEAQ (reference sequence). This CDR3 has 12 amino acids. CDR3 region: CASSTGGEKLFF. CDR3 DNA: TGTGCCAGCAGCACAGGGGGAGAAAAACTGTTTTTT.

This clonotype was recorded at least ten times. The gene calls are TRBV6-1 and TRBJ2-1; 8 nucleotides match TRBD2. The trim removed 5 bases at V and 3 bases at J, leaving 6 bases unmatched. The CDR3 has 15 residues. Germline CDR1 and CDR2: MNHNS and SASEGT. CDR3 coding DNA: TGTGCCAGCAGTTCTAGCGGGTTGGTCTACAATGAGCAGTTCTTC. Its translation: CASSSSGLVYNEQFF.

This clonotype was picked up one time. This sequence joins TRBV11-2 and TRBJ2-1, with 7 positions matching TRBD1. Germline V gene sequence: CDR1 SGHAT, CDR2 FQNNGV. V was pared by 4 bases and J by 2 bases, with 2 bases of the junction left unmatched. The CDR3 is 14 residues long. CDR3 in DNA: TGTGCCAGCAGCTCAGGGGGAGCCTACAATGAGCAGTTCTTC. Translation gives CASSSGGAYNEQFF.